The 17 T cell receptor beta chains given below trace back to one sample, sequenced in a study of cytomegalovirus exposure and HLA in healthy donors. Generated by immunoSEQ multiplex PCR, the TCRdb table keeps only in-frame clones and is missing some. The sample consists of about 330,000 clones, about 90% of them appearing once. The sample comprised PBMCs. These receptors came from a woman under 40 in good health and CMV-seropositive.

V gene TRBV7-7 combines with J gene TRBJ2-2; a weak D match, TRBD2 (5 bases). The V end was cut by 3 bases, the J end by 6 bases, with 8 bases between. The CDR3 length is 13 residues. Germline V CDR1 and CDR2: SSHAT, FNYEAQ (reference sequence). The CDR3 DNA follows: TGTGCCAGCAGCTTGGTCGGGGCCGGGGAGCTGTTTTTT. It is translated as CASSLVGAGELFF.

The chain recombines TRBV30 with TRBJ1-6; a possible D gene is TRBD1 (5 bases). From germline, CDR1 is GTSNPN and CDR2 SVGIG (reference sequence). Trimming took off 0 bases at V and 7 bases at J, with 13 bases between the two ends. CDR3 length: 15 residues. CDR3 sequence reads: CAWSVQVVGNSPLHF. The CDR3 DNA reads as TGTGCCTGGAGTGTACAGGTTGTTGGGAATTCACCCCTCCACTTT. The complete variable domain, with remaining parts taken from reference TRBV30 and TRBJ1-6, reads SQTIHQWPATLVQPVGSPLSLECTVEGTSNPNLYWYRQAAGRGLQLLFYSVGIGQISSEVPQNLSASRPQDRQFILSSKKLLLSDSGFYLCAWSVQVVGNSPLHFGNGTRLTVT.

This chain uses TRBV9 with TRBJ2-5, with D possibly being TRBD1 or TRBD2 (5 bases each). V lost 0 bases to trimming and J lost 0 bases, with 6 bases between them. This CDR3 comprises 14 residues. Germline-derived CDR1 and CDR2 are SGDLS and YYNGEE. The CDR3 loop is CASSVGGNQETQYF. Here the CDR3 DNA reads TGTGCCAGCAGCGTAGGGGGGAACCAAGAGACCCAGTACTTC.

The genes are TRBV6-5 and TRBJ2-3; 9 bases agree with TRBD1. The CDR3 length is 15 residues. Germline V CDR1 and CDR2: MNHEY, SVGAGI. After removal of 6 bases from V and 1 base from J, the junction contained 5 bases not matched to a gene. CDR3 loop: CASRDRTGGTDTQYF. The CDR3 nucleotides are TGTGCCAGCAGAGACCGGACAGGGGGCACAGATACGCAGTATTTT.

This rearrangement joins TRBV5-6 to TRBJ2-7; D ambiguous. V lost 1 base to trimming and J lost 2 bases, with 13 bases between them. This CDR3 comprises 15 residues. The germline gives CDR1 SGHDT, CDR2 YYEEEE. Here the CDR3 reads CASSLRRQWAYEQYF. CDR3 DNA: TGTGCCAGCAGCTTGCGGCGGCAGTGGGCCTACGAGCAGTACTTC.

The chain couples TRBV7-9 to TRBJ2-2, with TRBD1 matching over 8 bases. The V gene end was trimmed by 4 bases and the J gene end by 7 bases; junction bases not matched to a gene: 8. Germline CDR1 and CDR2: SEHNR and FQNEAQ (reference sequence). The CDR3 runs to 15 residues. The CDR3 sequence: CASSSWTGLSGELFF. In DNA form, the CDR3 reads TGTGCCAGCAGCTCCTGGACAGGGTTGAGCGGGGAGCTGTTTTTT. The full variable domain, with the rest looked up from reference TRBV7-9 and TRBJ2-2, is DTGVSQNPRHKITKRGQNVTFRCDPISEHNRLYWYRQTLGQGPEFLTYFQNEAQLEKSRLLSDRFSAERPKGSFSTLEIQRTEQGDSAMYLCASSSWTGLSGELFFGEGSRLTVL.

This chain uses TRBV30 with TRBJ1-1; 7 bases fit TRBD1. The CDR3 loop spans 15 amino acids. In germline, CDR1 is GTSNPN, CDR2 SVGIG (reference sequence). Trimming at V came to 6 bases and at J to 3 bases, leaving 13 bases not matched to a gene. The CDR3 region is CACAGGVVTYTEAFF. CDR3 nucleotides: TGTGCCTGCGCAGGGGGAGTGGTGACCTACACTGAAGCTTTCTTT.

V gene TRBV27 combines with J gene TRBJ2-7; TRBD2 matches 10 bases. The CDR3 totals 17 residues. The junction had 7 bases not matched to a gene; V was cut back by 0 bases and J by 2 bases. CDR1 and CDR2 (germline): MNHEY, SMNVEV (reference sequence). The CDR3, as DNA: TGTGCCAGCAGTTTATCTAGCGGGGGGAACGCCCCCTACGAGCAGTACTTC. Amino acid sequence: CASSLSSGGNAPYEQYF.

V and J are TRBV5-1 and TRBJ1-6; 11 bases are a match to TRBD1. The V gene end was trimmed by 4 bases and the J gene end by 4 bases; junction bases not matched to a gene: 4. The length of the CDR3 is 16 residues. CDR1 SGHRS and CDR2 YFSETQ come from the germline V gene. CDR3 sequence: CASSPDRGLYNSPLHF. CDR3 nucleotides: TGCGCCAGCAGCCCGGACAGGGGGCTGTATAATTCACCCCTCCACTTT.

In its sample, this clone was seen a few times. The chain links TRBV19 to TRBJ2-7; the D gene is possibly TRBD2 (5 bases). The V end lost 5 bases, the J end lost 3 bases, and 14 bases lay between the germline ends. Germline assignment: CDR1 LNHDA and CDR2 SQIVND (reference sequence). CDR3 length: 14 residues. The CDR3 DNA follows: TGTGCCAGTAGTGCACGACTATCCCGCTACGAGCAGTACTTC. Amino acid sequence: CASSARLSRYEQYF.

CDR3 bases: TGCGCCAGCAGCTTGTGGTCAACAGCGAGCTCCTACGAGCAGTACTTC. It specifies CASSLWSTASSYEQYF. V usage is TRBV5-1 and J usage is TRBJ2-7; D remains ambiguous. Trimming pared 1 base from V and 0 bases from J, leaving 14 bases between. This CDR3 is 16 amino acids long. CDR1 is SGHRS and CDR2 is YFSETQ in the germline V gene.

The chain is built from TRBV30 and TRBJ2-3; 8 bases agree with TRBD2. Germline loops: CDR1 GTSNPN, CDR2 SVGIG (reference sequence). Unmatched junction bases numbered 1, after V lost 2 bases and J lost 0 bases. There are 14 residues in the CDR3. The CDR3 here is CAWSIAGSTDTQYF. In nucleotides, the CDR3 is TGTGCCTGGAGTATAGCGGGGAGCACAGATACGCAGTATTTT.

The genes are TRBV27 and TRBJ1-4, with no clear D. From germline, CDR1 is MNHEY and CDR2 SMNVEV (reference sequence). The CDR3 length is 12 residues. Trimming took 5 bases from V and 12 from J, leaving 13 bases between them. The CDR3 here is CASSTRASELFF. The CDR3 coding sequence is TGTGCCAGCAGTACGCGGGCCTCCGAACTGTTTTTT.

The V gene is TRBV28, the J gene TRBJ1-4, with a tentative D call TRBD1 (6 bases). The V and J ends lost 6 bases and 0 bases respectively, with 14 bases between them. The CDR3 spans 16 residues. Germline-derived CDR1 and CDR2 are MDHEN and SYDVKM. In DNA, the CDR3 is TGTGCCAGCAGACAGGGCGGGGTATCAACTAATGAAAAACTGTTTTTT. Its protein is CASRQGGVSTNEKLFF.

This clone was detected once. The rearrangement uses TRBV28 and TRBJ2-7; no clear D gene. The CDR3 is made up of 15 amino acids. Trimming took 5 bases from V and 3 from J, leaving 17 bases between them. Germline CDR1 and CDR2: MDHEN and SYDVKM. The CDR3: CASSPFMSEVYEQYF. The DNA for the CDR3 is TGTGCCAGCAGTCCATTTATGTCCGAGGTCTACGAGCAGTACTTC.

The chain links TRBV25-1 to TRBJ1-2; 9 bases align to TRBD1. V trimming: 2 bases; J trimming: 8 bases; junction bases outside the gene matches: 3. Per the germline V gene, CDR1 is MGHDK and CDR2 is SYGVNS. CDR3 length: 13 residues. As DNA, the CDR3 is TGTGCCAGCAGTGAAGGGACAGGGAGGGGCTACACCTTC. Its protein is CASSEGTGRGYTF.

Of note for this clone: This CDR3 is also generated by other DNA sequences in the sample. The V and J genes are TRBV5-1 and TRBJ2-7; D may be TRBD2 (5 bases). The germline V gene has CDR1 SGHRS and CDR2 YFSETQ. The CDR3 covers 14 residues. Between the trimmed V and J ends, which lost 0 bases and 4 bases, there was a span of 11 bases. Here the CDR3 reads CASSLDGRGYEQYF. CDR3 sequence (DNA): TGCGCCAGCAGCTTGGACGGCCGAGGGTACGAGCAGTACTTC.